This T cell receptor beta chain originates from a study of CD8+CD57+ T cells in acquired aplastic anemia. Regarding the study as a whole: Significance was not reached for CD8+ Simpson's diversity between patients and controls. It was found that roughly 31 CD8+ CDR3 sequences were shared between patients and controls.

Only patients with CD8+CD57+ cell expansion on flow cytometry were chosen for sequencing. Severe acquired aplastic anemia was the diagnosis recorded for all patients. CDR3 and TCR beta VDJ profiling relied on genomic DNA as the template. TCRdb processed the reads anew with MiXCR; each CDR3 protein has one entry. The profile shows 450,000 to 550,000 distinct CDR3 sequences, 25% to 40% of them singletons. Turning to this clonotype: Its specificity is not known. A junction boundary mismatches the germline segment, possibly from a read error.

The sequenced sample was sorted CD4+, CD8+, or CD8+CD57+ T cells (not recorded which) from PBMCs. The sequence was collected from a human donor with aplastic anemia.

The CDR3 here is CASSQGNYGHTF. The DNA of the CDR3 is TGTGCCAGCAGCCAGGGGAACTATGGCCACACCTTC. This chain uses TRBV12-3 or TRBV12-4 with TRBJ1-2; D possibly corresponds to TRBD1 (6 bases). The CDR3 sequence is 12 residues long.